This TCR beta chain came from a study of monozygotic twins with inflammatory bowel disease. Turning to this clonotype: The antigen remains undetermined.

Findings and limits, study-wide: IBD patients showed reduced TCRbeta diversity (inverse Simpson) versus healthy co-twins.

Each of the TCR libraries took 3500 ng of total RNA. Researchers generated cDNA in eight separate reactions per sample. Each of TCRalpha and TCRbeta cDNA went through two nested PCRs, lasting approximately 17 and 9 cycles. With the 5' RACE reads reprocessed, TCRdb shows one record per CDR3 protein and no DNA. In all, the sample yields roughly 320,000 distinct CDR3 sequences. Germline V gene data show CDR1 as LGHNA and CDR2 as YSLEER. The CDR3 consists of 19 residues. This clonotype was obtained from a human donor with ulcerative colitis or Crohn's disease, or a healthy co-twin of an affected twin (not recorded which). The genes are TRBV4-3 and TRBJ2-7. The sequenced sample consisted of blood. Here the CDR3 reads CASSHNRWGSTGASYEQYF.